The source of this TCR beta chain is a study of molecular identifiers for immune sequencing clone quantification. As for the study in general: Four portions were sequenced after RNA from approximately 22,000 or 94,000 naive CD8 cells was split five ways in replicates.

TCRdb re-called the PCR reads through MiXCR, storing one row per CDR3 protein. The sample holds about half a million distinct CDR3 sequences, roughly 24% seen once. The germline CDR1 and CDR2 sequences are SGDLS and YYNGEE. The CDR3 length is 15 residues. This TCR came from a human donor in good health. Some libraries in this study had Jurkat cell RNA spiked in. Specimen: naive CD8+ T cells from blood, with Jurkat cell RNA spiked in. The subset denotes: FACS-sorted CD8+CD4-CCR7+CD45RA+ naive T cells. V is TRBV9 and J is TRBJ1-5; TRBD1 is a possible D gene (7 bases). The tail of the sequence fits TRBJ2-3 better, so the J call may be wrong. The CDR3 DNA reads TGTGCCAGCAGCGCCAGGGGGTGGGGGGATCAGCCCCAGTATTTT. Protein product: CASSARGWGDQPQYF.